This T cell receptor beta chain was sequenced for a study of T cells in Graves' hyperthyroidism and ophthalmopathy. Findings of the study overall: Most expanded thyroid clonotypes above 0.001 also appeared in blood.

CDR1 and CDR2 (germline): LGHDT, YNNKEL (reference sequence). The ends were cut back, 1 base at V and 7 bases at J, with 8 bases in the middle. This CDR3 is built from 13 residues. Newly diagnosed hyperthyroidism patients aged 18 to 65 years had disease lasting under 2 months. Fresh 10 ml peripheral blood yielded PBMCs. Points on this clonotype: No antigen is known for it.

The source material, RNA transcripts, was used to amplify TCR beta CDR3 regions. Using the HTBI primer set, a first-round RT-PCR was run on the TCR CDR3. In TCRdb, the multiplex PCR reads were re-called with MiXCR into one record per CDR3 protein. The data show some 300,000 distinct CDR3 sequences, 13% seen once. This clonotype originated in a young woman with Graves' hyperthyroidism that later progressed to Graves' ophthalmopathy. The source material was blood. The chain couples TRBV3-1 to TRBJ2-4; tentatively, D is TRBD2 (5 bases). DNA for the CDR3: TGTGCCAGCAGCCAAGCCTGGGAGAACATTCAGTACTTC. Translated, it gives CASSQAWENIQYF.